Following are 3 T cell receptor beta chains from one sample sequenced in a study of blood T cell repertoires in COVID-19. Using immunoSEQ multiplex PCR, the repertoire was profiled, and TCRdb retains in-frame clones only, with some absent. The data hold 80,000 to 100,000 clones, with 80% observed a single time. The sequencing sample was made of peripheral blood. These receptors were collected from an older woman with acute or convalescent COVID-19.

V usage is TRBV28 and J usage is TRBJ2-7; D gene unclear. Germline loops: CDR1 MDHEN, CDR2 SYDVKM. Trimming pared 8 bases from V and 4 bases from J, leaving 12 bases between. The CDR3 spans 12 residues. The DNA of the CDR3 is TGTGCCAGCTCCTCCCCGTTGTACGAGCAGTACTTC. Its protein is CASSSPLYEQYF.

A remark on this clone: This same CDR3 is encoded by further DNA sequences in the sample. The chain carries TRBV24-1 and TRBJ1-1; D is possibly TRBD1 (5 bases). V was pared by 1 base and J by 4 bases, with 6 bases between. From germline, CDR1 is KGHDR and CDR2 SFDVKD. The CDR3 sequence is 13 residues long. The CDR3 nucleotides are TGTGCCACCAGTGATTTAAGGGGCACTGAAGCTTTCTTT. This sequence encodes CATSDLRGTEAFF.

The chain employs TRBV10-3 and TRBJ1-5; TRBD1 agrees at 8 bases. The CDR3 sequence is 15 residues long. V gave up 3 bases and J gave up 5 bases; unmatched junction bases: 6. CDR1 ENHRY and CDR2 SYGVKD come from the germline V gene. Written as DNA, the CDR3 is TGTGCCATCAGTGAAGACAGGGGAGGGGATCAGCCCCAGCATTTT. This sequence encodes CAISEDRGGDQPQHF.